This T cell receptor beta chain was profiled in a study of immune evolution from preneoplasia to lung adenocarcinoma. Study observations and caveats: Normal lung had highest clonality; later lesions appeared denser, more diverse.

On this clone: Its antigen is as yet unknown.

Some clones are missing from TCRdb's copy, which holds only in-frame ones; the method was immunoSEQ multiplex PCR. The table lists under 13,000 clones, approximately 82% of them singletons, with roughly 1.5% in the top ten. The specimen sequenced was FFPE minimally invasive lung adenocarcinoma tissue. The receptor comes from a person aged 70 to 80 with lung adenocarcinoma.

CDR3 DNA: TGTGCCAGCAGTTGGACAGGGGTCGGGGATCAGCCCCAGCATTTT. Protein product: CASSWTGVGDQPQHF. This sequence joins TRBV28 and TRBJ1-5; 9 nucleotides align to TRBD1. This CDR3 is built from 15 residues. Germline CDR1 MDHEN, CDR2 SYDVKM. V gave up 4 bases and J gave up 5 bases; unmatched junction bases: 6.